This T cell receptor beta chain is drawn from a study of beta chain features in type 1 diabetes. Study conclusions and caveats: Significant though moderate, a shortening of TCRB CDR3s appeared in all four CD4+ subsets of Type 1 diabetes patients.

Sequenced material consisted of expressed TCRB transcripts (all of the isolated RNA was reverse transcribed). Only in-frame clones appear in the TCRdb table, and some are missing; sequencing was by immunoSEQ multiplex PCR. The table lists nearly 250,000 clones, 13% to 15% of them singletons. In its sample, this clone was seen many times. The antigen is unknown. From germline, CDR1 is LGHNA and CDR2 YSLEER. V was pared by 0 bases and J by 8 bases, with 12 bases of the junction left unmatched. The CDR3 spans 18 residues. V usage is TRBV4-3 and J usage is TRBJ2-1; the match to TRBD2 covers 11 bases. This sequence originates from a woman in her thirties or forties in good health. The source material was naive CD4+ T cells from blood. Written as DNA, the CDR3 is TGCGCCAGCAGCCAAGATTGGCTAGCGGGGGGAACTGTGGATGAGCAGTTCTTC. Its translation: CASSQDWLAGGTVDEQFF.